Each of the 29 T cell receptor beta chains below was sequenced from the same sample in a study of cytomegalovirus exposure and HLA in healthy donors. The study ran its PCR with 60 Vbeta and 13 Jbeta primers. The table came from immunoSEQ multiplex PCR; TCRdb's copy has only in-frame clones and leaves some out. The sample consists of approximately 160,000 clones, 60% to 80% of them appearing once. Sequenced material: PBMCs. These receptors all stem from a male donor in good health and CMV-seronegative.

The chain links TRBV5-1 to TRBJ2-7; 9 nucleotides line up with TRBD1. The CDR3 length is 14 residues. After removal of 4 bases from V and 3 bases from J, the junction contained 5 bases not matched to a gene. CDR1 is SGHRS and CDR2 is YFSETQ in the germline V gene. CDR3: CASSPQGQGYEQYF. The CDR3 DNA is TGCGCCAGCAGCCCCCAGGGACAGGGCTACGAGCAGTACTTC.

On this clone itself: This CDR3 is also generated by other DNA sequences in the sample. CDR3 protein: CASSAGDSGANVLTF. DNA for the CDR3: TGTGCCAGCAGCGCTGGAGACTCTGGGGCCAACGTCCTGACTTTC. The rearrangement uses TRBV9 and TRBJ2-6, with D uncertain. This CDR3 spans 15 amino acids. The V gene's germline CDR1 is SGDLS and CDR2 YYNGEE. V lost 3 bases, J lost 0 bases, and 7 bases lay in between.

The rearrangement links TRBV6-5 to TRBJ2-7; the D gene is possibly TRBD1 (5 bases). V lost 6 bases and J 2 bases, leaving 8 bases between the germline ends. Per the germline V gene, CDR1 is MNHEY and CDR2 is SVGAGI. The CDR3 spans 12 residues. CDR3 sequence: CASSGQPYEQYF. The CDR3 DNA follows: TGTGCCAGCAGCGGACAACCCTACGAGCAGTACTTC.

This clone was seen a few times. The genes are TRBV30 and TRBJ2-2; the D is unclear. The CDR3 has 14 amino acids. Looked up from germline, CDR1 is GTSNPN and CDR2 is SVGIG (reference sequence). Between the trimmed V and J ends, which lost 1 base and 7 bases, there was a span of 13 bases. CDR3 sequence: CAWSGGAAGGELFF. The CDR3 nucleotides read TGTGCCTGGAGTGGTGGTGCGGCCGGCGGGGAGCTGTTTTTT.

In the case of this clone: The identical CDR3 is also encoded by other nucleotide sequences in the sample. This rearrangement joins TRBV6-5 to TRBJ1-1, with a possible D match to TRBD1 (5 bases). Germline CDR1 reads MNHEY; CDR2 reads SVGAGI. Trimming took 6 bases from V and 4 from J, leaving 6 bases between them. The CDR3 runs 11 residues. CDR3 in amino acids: CASRRGTEAFF. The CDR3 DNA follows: TGTGCCAGCAGAAGGGGCACTGAAGCTTTCTTT.

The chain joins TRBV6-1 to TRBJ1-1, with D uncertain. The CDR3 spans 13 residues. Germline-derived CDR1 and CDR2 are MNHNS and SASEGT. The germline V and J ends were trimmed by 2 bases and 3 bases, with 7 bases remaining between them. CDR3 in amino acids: CASSEMRDTEAFF. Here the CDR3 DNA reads TGTGCCAGCAGTGAAATGAGGGACACTGAAGCTTTCTTT.

The CDR3 sequence is CASKPGQGVNQPQHF. The CDR3 bases are TGTGCCAGTAAGCCCGGACAGGGGGTGAATCAGCCCCAGCATTTT. The chain recombines TRBV19 with TRBJ1-5; 10 nucleotides line up with TRBD1. This CDR3 has 15 amino acids. The V gene end was trimmed by 7 bases and the J gene end by 4 bases; junction bases not matched to a gene: 7. Germline lookup yields CDR1 LNHDA and CDR2 SQIVND (reference sequence).

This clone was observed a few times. This CDR3 reads CASSYGAVYEQYF. As DNA, the CDR3 is TGTGCCAGCAGTTACGGGGCAGTCTACGAGCAGTACTTC. V gene TRBV6-6 combines with J gene TRBJ2-7, with TRBD1 as a possible D gene (5 bases). V lost 2 bases and J 3 bases, leaving 8 bases between the germline ends. Germline CDR1 reads MNHNY; CDR2 reads SVGAGI (reference sequence). This CDR3 spans 13 amino acids.

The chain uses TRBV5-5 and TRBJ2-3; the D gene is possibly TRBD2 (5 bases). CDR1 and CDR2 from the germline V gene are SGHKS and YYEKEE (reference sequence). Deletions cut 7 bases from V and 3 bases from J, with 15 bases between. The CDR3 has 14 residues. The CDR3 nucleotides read TGTGCCAGCCTTTATCGGGGTTTGACAGATACGCAGTATTTT. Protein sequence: CASLYRGLTDTQYF.

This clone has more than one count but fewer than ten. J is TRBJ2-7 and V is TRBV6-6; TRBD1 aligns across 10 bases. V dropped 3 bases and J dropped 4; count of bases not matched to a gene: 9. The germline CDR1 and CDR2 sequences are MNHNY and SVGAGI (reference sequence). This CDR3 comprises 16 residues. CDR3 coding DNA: TGTGCCAGCAGTTATAGTCTAGGGACAGGGGTTTACGAGCAGTACTTC. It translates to CASSYSLGTGVYEQYF.

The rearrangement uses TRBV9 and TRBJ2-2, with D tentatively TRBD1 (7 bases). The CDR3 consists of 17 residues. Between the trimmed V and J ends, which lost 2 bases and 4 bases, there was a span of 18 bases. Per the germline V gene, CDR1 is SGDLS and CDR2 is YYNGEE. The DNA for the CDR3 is TGTGCCAGCAGCGTCGGAGGGGACAGTAGGAGCACCGGGGAGCTGTTTTTT. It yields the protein CASSVGGDSRSTGELFF.

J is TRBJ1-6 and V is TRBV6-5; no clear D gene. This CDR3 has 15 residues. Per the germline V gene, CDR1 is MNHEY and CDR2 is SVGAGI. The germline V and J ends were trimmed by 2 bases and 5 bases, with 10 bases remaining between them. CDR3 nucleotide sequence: TGTGCCAGCAGTTACGGGCGACCGCATAATTCACCCCTCCACTTT. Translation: CASSYGRPHNSPLHF.

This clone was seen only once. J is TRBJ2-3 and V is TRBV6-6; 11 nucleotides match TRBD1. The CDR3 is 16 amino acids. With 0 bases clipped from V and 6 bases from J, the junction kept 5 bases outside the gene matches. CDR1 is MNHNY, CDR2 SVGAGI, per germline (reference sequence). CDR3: CASSYSGTGGIDTQYF. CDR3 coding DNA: TGTGCCAGCAGTTACTCCGGGACAGGGGGAATTGATACGCAGTATTTT.

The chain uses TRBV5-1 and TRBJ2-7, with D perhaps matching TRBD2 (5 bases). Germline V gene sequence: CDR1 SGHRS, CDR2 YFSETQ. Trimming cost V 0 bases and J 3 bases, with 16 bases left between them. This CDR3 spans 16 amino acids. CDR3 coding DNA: TGCGCCAGCAGCTTGGGATGGTCCAGACTAAACTACGAGCAGTACTTC. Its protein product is CASSLGWSRLNYEQYF.

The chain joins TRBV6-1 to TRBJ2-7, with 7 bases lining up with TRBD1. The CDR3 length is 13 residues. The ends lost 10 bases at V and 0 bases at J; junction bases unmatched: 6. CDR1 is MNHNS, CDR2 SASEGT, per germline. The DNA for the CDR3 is TGTGCCATTGAGGGACAGCCCTCCTACGAGCAGTACTTC. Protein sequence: CAIEGQPSYEQYF.

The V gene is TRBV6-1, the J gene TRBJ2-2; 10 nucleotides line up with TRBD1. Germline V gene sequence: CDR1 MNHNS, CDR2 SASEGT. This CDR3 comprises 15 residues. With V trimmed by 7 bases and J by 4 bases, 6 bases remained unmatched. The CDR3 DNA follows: TGTGCCAGCAATGTAGACAGGGGGCCCACCGGGGAGCTGTTTTTT. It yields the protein CASNVDRGPTGELFF.

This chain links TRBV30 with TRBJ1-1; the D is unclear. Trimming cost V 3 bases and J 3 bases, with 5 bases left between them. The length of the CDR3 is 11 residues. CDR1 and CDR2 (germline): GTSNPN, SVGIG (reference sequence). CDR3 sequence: CAWSRDTEAFF. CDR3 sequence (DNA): TGTGCCTGGAGCCGGGACACTGAAGCTTTCTTT.

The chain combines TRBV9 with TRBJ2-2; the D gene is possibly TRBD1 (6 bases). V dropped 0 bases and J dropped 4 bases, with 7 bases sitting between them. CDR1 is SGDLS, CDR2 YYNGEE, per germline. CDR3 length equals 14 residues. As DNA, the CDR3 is TGTGCCAGCAGCGTAGTGGGGGCCACCGGGGAGCTGTTTTTT. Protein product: CASSVVGATGELFF.

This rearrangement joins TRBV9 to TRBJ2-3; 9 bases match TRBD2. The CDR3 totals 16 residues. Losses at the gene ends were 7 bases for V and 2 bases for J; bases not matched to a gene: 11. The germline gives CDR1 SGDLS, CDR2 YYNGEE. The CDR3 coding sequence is TGTGCCAGCGGGGGGAGCGGGAGGCCCAACACAGATACGCAGTATTTT. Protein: CASGGSGRPNTDTQYF.

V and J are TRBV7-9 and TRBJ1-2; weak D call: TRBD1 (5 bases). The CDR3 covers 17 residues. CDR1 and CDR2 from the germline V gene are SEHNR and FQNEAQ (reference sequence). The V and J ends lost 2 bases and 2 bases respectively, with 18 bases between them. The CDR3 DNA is TGTGCCAGCAGCTTATCTCTCGAGACAGAATTAAACTATGGCTACACCTTC. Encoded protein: CASSLSLETELNYGYTF.

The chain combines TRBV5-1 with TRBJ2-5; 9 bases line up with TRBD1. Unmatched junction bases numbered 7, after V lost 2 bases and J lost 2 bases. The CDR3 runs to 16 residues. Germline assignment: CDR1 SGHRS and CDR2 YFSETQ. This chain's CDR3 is CASSFTGTGIQETQYF. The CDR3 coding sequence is TGCGCCAGCAGCTTCACCGGGACAGGGATTCAAGAGACCCAGTACTTC.

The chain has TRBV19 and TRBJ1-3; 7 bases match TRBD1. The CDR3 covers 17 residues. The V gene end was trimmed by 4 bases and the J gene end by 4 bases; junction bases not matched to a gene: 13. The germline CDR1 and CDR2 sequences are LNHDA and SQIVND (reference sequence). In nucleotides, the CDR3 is TGTGCCAGTAGTACCCCGGGACAGAAGAAAGGGGGAAACACCATATATTTT. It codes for CASSTPGQKKGGNTIYF. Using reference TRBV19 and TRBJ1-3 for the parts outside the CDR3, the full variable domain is DGGITQSPKYLFRKEGQNVTLSCEQNLNHDAMYWYRQDPGQGLRLIYYSQIVNDFQKGDIAEGYSVSREKKESFPLTVTSAQKNPTAFYLCASSTPGQKKGGNTIYFGEGSWLTVV.

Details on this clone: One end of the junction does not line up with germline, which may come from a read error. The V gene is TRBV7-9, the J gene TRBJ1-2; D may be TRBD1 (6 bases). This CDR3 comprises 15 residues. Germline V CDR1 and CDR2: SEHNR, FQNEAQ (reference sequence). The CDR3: CSSSFPTRDTYGYTF. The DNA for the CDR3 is TGTTCCAGCAGCTTCCCCACCCGGGACACCTATGGCTACACCTTC.

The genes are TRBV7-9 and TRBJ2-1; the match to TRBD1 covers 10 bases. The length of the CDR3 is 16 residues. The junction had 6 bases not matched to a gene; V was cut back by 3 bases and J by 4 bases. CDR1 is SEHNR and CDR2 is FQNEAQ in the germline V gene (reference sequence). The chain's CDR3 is CASSFRQGAGYNEQFF. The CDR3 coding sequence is TGTGCCAGCAGCTTCAGACAGGGGGCGGGGTACAATGAGCAGTTCTTC.

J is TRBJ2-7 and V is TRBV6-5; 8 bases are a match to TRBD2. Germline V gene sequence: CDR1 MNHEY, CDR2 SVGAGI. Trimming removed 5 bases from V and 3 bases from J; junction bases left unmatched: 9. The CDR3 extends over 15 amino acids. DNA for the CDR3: TGTGCCAGCAGTAGACCCGGGACTAGATTCTACGAGCAGTACTTC. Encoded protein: CASSRPGTRFYEQYF.

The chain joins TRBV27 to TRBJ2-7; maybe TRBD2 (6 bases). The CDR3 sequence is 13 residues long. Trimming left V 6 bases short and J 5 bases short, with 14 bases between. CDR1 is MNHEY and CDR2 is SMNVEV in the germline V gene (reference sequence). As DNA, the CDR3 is TGTGCCAGCAGGAGACTAGACGGAGACGAGCAGTACTTC. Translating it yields CASRRLDGDEQYF.

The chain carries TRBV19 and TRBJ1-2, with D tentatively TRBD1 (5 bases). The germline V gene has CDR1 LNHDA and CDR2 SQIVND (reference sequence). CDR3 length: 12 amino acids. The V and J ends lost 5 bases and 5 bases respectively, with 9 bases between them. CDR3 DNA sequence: TGTGCCAGTAGTCCGCAGGGATATGGCTACACCTTC. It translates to CASSPQGYGYTF.

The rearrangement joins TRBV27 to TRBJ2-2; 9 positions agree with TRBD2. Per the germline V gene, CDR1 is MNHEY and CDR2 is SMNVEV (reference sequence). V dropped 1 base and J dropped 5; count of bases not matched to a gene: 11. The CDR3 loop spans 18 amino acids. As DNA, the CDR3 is TGTGCCAGCAGTTTATTGACTAGCGGAGATGAACGGACCGGGGAGCTGTTTTTT. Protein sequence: CASSLLTSGDERTGELFF.

The CDR3 DNA is TGTGCCAGCACCGTTCAACAGGGTGGAACTGAAGCTTTCTTT. Translation gives CASTVQQGGTEAFF. The chain joins TRBV7-8 to TRBJ1-1; the D gene is possibly TRBD1 (6 bases). The CDR3 extends over 14 amino acids. CDR1 SGHVS and CDR2 FQNEAQ come from the germline V gene. V gave up 7 bases and J gave up 5 bases, with 17 bases separating them.